This TCR beta chain was recorded in a study of early stage breast cancer tumors. Each sample had two DNA replicates, roughly 0.5 ug blood or around 1.5 ug tissue. Sequencing was performed with immunoSEQ multiplex PCR; in TCRdb, only in-frame clones are kept and a portion is missing. The sample records tens of thousands of clones, 60% to 85% being singletons. Concerning this clone: Its antigen is still unknown.

Notes on the study in general: Tumors had roughly 2.5-fold higher T cell density than normal breast.

The V end lost 1 base, the J end lost 4 bases, and 10 bases lay between the germline ends. The CDR3 length is 14 residues. The germline V gene has CDR1 SGHAT and CDR2 FQNNGV. The chain couples TRBV11-2 to TRBJ1-1; tentatively, D is TRBD1 (5 bases). The receptor comes from a person aged 25-39 years with breast cancer. Sequencing was performed on blood. Here the CDR3 reads CASSLGYRPTEAFF. The CDR3 nucleotides are TGTGCCAGCAGCTTAGGGTACAGGCCCACTGAAGCTTTCTTT.